Presented here are 8 T cell receptor beta chains from one specimen sequenced in a study of cytomegalovirus exposure and HLA in healthy donors. PCR primers comprised 60 Vbeta and 13 Jbeta primers. The data were produced by immunoSEQ multiplex PCR, yet TCRdb's version contains in-frame clones alone and is incomplete. The sample has 100,000 or so clones, 79% seen once. The sequenced sample consisted of PBMCs. These receptors originate from a woman in her thirties or forties in good health and CMV-seronegative.

This chain joins TRBV5-4 and TRBJ1-2; 7 bases align to TRBD1. V gave up 0 bases and J gave up 4 bases; unmatched junction bases: 3. The germline V gene encodes CDR1 SGHNT and CDR2 YYREEE (reference sequence). This CDR3 is 14 amino acids long. The CDR3 region has the DNA TGTGCCAGCAGCTTGGGGGGACAGTTCTATGGCTACACCTTC. Translation: CASSLGGQFYGYTF.

The chain is built from TRBV4-2 and TRBJ2-5, with 7 bases lining up with TRBD2. Germline loops: CDR1 LGHNA, CDR2 YNFKEQ. CDR3 length equals 17 residues. V shed 1 base, J shed 0 bases, and the junction held 8 bases outside the gene matches. CDR3 protein: CASSQGGDYAYQETQYF. The CDR3 DNA reads TGTGCCAGCAGCCAAGGGGGGGACTATGCCTACCAAGAGACCCAGTACTTC.

The gene calls are TRBV6-6 and TRBJ2-5; weak D call: TRBD2 (5 bases). There are 15 residues in the CDR3. Germline V gene data show CDR1 as MNHNY and CDR2 as SVGAGI (reference sequence). V lost 6 bases and J lost 5, with 19 bases in between. CDR3 protein: CASRNALADRETQYF. CDR3 nucleotides: TGTGCCAGCAGGAACGCCCTAGCAGATCGCGAGACCCAGTACTTC.

This clone was observed a handful of times. The J gene is TRBJ2-5, the V gene TRBV12-5; 10 positions agree with TRBD2. The CDR3 runs to 18 residues. The germline V gene encodes CDR1 LGHNT and CDR2 FRNRAP. V lost 2 bases and J lost 1; bases outside the gene matches: 10. The CDR3 loop reads CASGLTNPGLAFQETQYF. CDR3 sequence (DNA): TGTGCTAGTGGTTTGACGAATCCGGGACTAGCGTTCCAAGAGACCCAGTACTTC.

In its sample, this clone was seen a few times. The chain combines TRBV11-2 with TRBJ1-1, with 9 nucleotides matching TRBD1. Per the germline V gene, CDR1 is SGHAT and CDR2 is FQNNGV. This CDR3 comprises 18 residues. The V segment lost 3 bases and the J segment 1 base; nucleotides outside the gene matches: 12. CDR3 in DNA: TGTGCCAGCAGCTTTATGGGGTGGGACAGGGTGAAGAACACTGAAGCTTTCTTT. This translates into CASSFMGWDRVKNTEAFF.

V is TRBV28 and J is TRBJ1-3; 7 bases align to TRBD1. The CDR3 totals 16 residues. Germline V gene data show CDR1 as MDHEN and CDR2 as SYDVKM. The trim removed 2 bases at V and 0 bases at J, leaving 4 bases unmatched. CDR3 sequence reads: CASSLPGQHSGNTIYF. CDR3 in DNA: TGTGCCAGCAGTTTACCGGGACAGCACTCTGGAAACACCATATATTTT.

V usage is TRBV7-2 and J usage is TRBJ2-7, with no clear D. Germline values: CDR1 SGHTA, CDR2 FQGNSA. This CDR3 is 12 amino acids long. V lost 2 bases and J lost 3, with 5 bases in between. The CDR3 nucleotides are TGTGCCAGCAGCTTAATAGACTACGAGCAGTACTTC. Amino acids: CASSLIDYEQYF.

The V gene is TRBV30, the J gene TRBJ1-1; weak D call: TRBD1 (6 bases). V lost 1 base, J lost 1 base, and 13 bases lay in between. The germline gives CDR1 GTSNPN, CDR2 SVGIG (reference sequence). The CDR3 is 15 residues long. The CDR3 sequence is CAWSAPRGENTEAFF. The CDR3, as DNA: TGTGCCTGGAGTGCCCCCAGGGGTGAGAACACTGAAGCTTTCTTT.